Following are 17 T cell receptor beta chains from one sample sequenced in a study of T cells in Graves' hyperthyroidism and ophthalmopathy. RNA transcripts were the template for amplifying TCR beta CDR3 regions. HTBI primers drove first-round RT-PCR of the TCR CDR3. In TCRdb, the multiplex PCR reads were re-called with MiXCR into one record per CDR3 protein. The data contain over 300,000 distinct CDR3 sequences, approximately 15% of them seen just once; the ten biggest clones take up approximately 10%. The specimen was blood. These TCRs come from a woman aged 55-69 years with Graves' hyperthyroidism.

This clonotype appeared many times. This chain links TRBV20-1 with TRBJ2-7; 9 positions match TRBD1. CDR1 and CDR2 from the germline V gene are DFQATT and SNEGSKA (reference sequence). V was pared by 0 bases and J by 3 bases, with 3 bases of the junction left unmatched. This CDR3 region has 14 residues. DNA of the CDR3: TGCAGTGCTAGAGATCCGGGACAGGGCTACGAGCAGTACTTC. Translated, it gives CSARDPGQGYEQYF.

This clonotype was detected only once. The chain recombines TRBV9 with TRBJ1-1, with D perhaps matching TRBD1 (6 bases). The germline V gene has CDR1 SGDLS and CDR2 YYNGEE. The CDR3 spans 13 residues. V lost 0 bases and J 11 bases, leaving 14 bases between the germline ends. In nucleotides, the CDR3 is TGTGCCAGCAGCGTAGGGGAAGGGGGGGCGGCTTTCTTT. Residues: CASSVGEGGAAFF.

This clonotype was recorded many times. The rearrangement joins TRBV10-3 to TRBJ1-2; possibly TRBD1 for D (5 bases). The CDR3 is 15 amino acids. Per germline, CDR1 ENHRY and CDR2 SYGVKD. Between the trimmed V and J ends, which lost 5 bases and 8 bases, there was a span of 21 bases. CDR3 residues: CAISFTQGEHGGYTF. CDR3 DNA: TGTGCCATCAGTTTTACCCAGGGTGAACACGGAGGCTACACCTTC.

This clonotype was seen repeatedly, ten times or more. At one boundary the junction diverges from the germline segment, which might be a read error. The gene calls are TRBV11-3 and TRBJ2-6, with D uncertain. From germline, CDR1 is SGHNT and CDR2 YENEEA. The CDR3 is 16 amino acids. CDR3 protein: CASSLEPISGANVLTF. The CDR3 nucleotides read TGTGCCAGCAGCCTAGAGCCCATCTCTGGGGCCAACGTCCTGACTTTC.

This clonotype was detected many times. The CDR3 sequence is CASSLGGDRGRGTEAFF. Here the CDR3 DNA reads TGCGCCAGCAGCCTTGGGGGGGACAGGGGGCGGGGGACTGAAGCTTTCTTT. The chain links TRBV5-1 to TRBJ1-1; 12 bases match TRBD1. Germline values: CDR1 SGHRS, CDR2 YFSETQ. The V segment lost 4 bases and the J segment 5 bases; nucleotides outside the gene matches: 12. The CDR3 runs to 17 residues.

There are a few counts of this clonotype. The chain links TRBV25-1 to TRBJ2-1, with 8 bases lining up with TRBD1. The CDR3 consists of 15 residues. Unmatched junction bases numbered 9, after V lost 5 bases and J lost 6 bases. Germline V gene data show CDR1 as MGHDK and CDR2 as SYGVNS. In nucleotides, the CDR3 is TGTGCCAGCAGTCACACCAGGGGGCAGTCCAATGAGCAGTTCTTC. Its translation is CASSHTRGQSNEQFF.

In its sample, this clonotype was seen many times. The chain uses TRBV3-1 and TRBJ2-3; D not certain. Trimming pared 1 base from V and 6 bases from J, leaving 5 bases between. The CDR3 is made up of 12 amino acids. CDR1 is LGHDT and CDR2 is YNNKEL in the germline V gene (reference sequence). Here the CDR3 reads CASSQVRDTQYF. CDR3 bases: TGTGCCAGCAGCCAAGTAAGGGATACGCAGTATTTT.

This clonotype was seen at least ten times. This rearrangement joins TRBV27 to TRBJ2-7; perhaps TRBD1 as D (5 bases). V was pared by 8 bases and J by 9 bases, with 17 bases between. Per the germline V gene, CDR1 is MNHEY and CDR2 is SMNVEV (reference sequence). The CDR3 loop spans 12 amino acids. CDR3 protein: CASGWAGPGQYF. The CDR3, as DNA: TGTGCCAGCGGCTGGGCAGGGCCCGGGCAGTACTTC.

The V and J genes are TRBV24-1 and TRBJ1-5, with D maybe TRBD1 (6 bases). The CDR3 extends over 14 amino acids. Trimming pared 8 bases from V and 6 bases from J, leaving 16 bases between. The germline V gene has CDR1 KGHDR and CDR2 SFDVKD. The CDR3 coding sequence is TGTGCCACCAACGGCAGAGGGGGTATTCAGCCCCAGCATTTT. Protein product: CATNGRGGIQPQHF.

This clonotype was detected many times. The chain has TRBV7-2 and TRBJ2-5; a weak D match, TRBD1 (7 bases). From germline, CDR1 is SGHTA and CDR2 FQGNSA. Trimming pared 5 bases from V and 4 bases from J, leaving 17 bases between. This CDR3 spans 15 amino acids. The CDR3 nucleotides are TGTGCCAGCAGCCGGGGGTTGACAGGGCGAGAGACCCAGTACTTC. It translates to CASSRGLTGRETQYF.

This clonotype occurred many times. This chain connects TRBV27 to TRBJ2-2, with TRBD1 identical over 10 bases. V shed 7 bases, J shed 4 bases, and the junction held 12 bases outside the gene matches. CDR3 length equals 17 residues. Germline CDR1 reads MNHEY; CDR2 reads SMNVEV (reference sequence). CDR3 bases: TGTGCCAGCACCATGAGACAGGGGGCTCGGGTCACCGGGGAGCTGTTTTTT. It yields the protein CASTMRQGARVTGELFF.

This clonotype appeared many times. This chain joins TRBV7-9 and TRBJ1-1; D might be TRBD1 (5 bases). Trimming shortened V by 7 bases and J by 0 bases, and 15 bases separated the two germline ends. The germline CDR1 and CDR2 sequences are SEHNR and FQNEAQ (reference sequence). This CDR3 comprises 15 residues. Written as DNA, the CDR3 is TGTGCCAGCATCGTTATGGGGGGGGTGAACACTGAAGCTTTCTTT. Its translation is CASIVMGGVNTEAFF.

In regard to this clonotype: A read error may account for a junction end that differs from germline. The chain employs TRBV20-1 and TRBJ1-5, with D possibly being TRBD1 (5 bases). Germline V gene data show CDR1 as DFQATT and CDR2 as SNEGSKA (reference sequence). There are 14 residues in the CDR3. The CDR3 loop is CSAMSGGSNQPRHF. The CDR3 coding sequence is TGCAGTGCTATGAGCGGGGGATCCAATCAGCCCCGGCATTTT.

V usage is TRBV4-1 and J usage is TRBJ2-7; D is unresolved. V dropped 3 bases and J dropped 6 bases, with 15 bases sitting between them. Germline CDR1 MGHRA, CDR2 YSYEKL. The CDR3 consists of 14 residues. CDR3 loop: CASSQRFDSGEQYF. CDR3 DNA: TGCGCCAGCAGCCAGCGGTTTGATTCGGGCGAGCAGTACTTC.

This clonotype was found many times. This rearrangement joins TRBV5-5 to TRBJ2-4, with D possibly being TRBD2 (6 bases). The CDR3 sequence is 15 residues long. Between the trimmed V and J ends, which lost 2 bases and 7 bases, there was a span of 16 bases. Germline-derived CDR1 and CDR2 are SGHKS and YYEKEE (reference sequence). In nucleotides, the CDR3 is TGTGCCAGCAGCTTTGGAAGGGGAGGCGGTAACATTCAGTACTTC. It codes for CASSFGRGGGNIQYF.

This clonotype was observed many times. J is TRBJ1-2 and V is TRBV24-1, with 9 bases fitting TRBD1. Germline CDR1 and CDR2: KGHDR and SFDVKD. J lost 7 bases, V lost 3 bases, and 5 bases had no gene match. CDR3 size: 14 residues. CDR3 residues: CATSDHRGLVGYTF. The DNA of the CDR3 is TGTGCCACCAGTGATCACAGGGGGCTAGTTGGCTACACCTTC.

This clonotype was seen ten or more times. The V and J genes are TRBV29-1 and TRBJ2-7; maybe TRBD1 (6 bases). This CDR3 spans 13 amino acids. V lost 2 bases and J 5 bases, leaving 13 bases between the germline ends. Germline assignment: CDR1 SQVTM and CDR2 ANQGSEA. For the CDR3, the DNA is TGCAGCGTTGAACTTCAGGGGCTGGACGAGCAGTACTTC. Translating gives CSVELQGLDEQYF.